A single T cell receptor beta chain is shown here with its context. The sample is drawn from a study of blood T cells in healthy people across ages. Primed by a sample-barcoded 5' primer and a J-beta primer mix, a second PCR proceeded for about 6 to 11 cycles. Unique molecular identifiers of 12 random nucleotides labeled each cDNA. Every individual sample yielded 2.5 million or more paired-end reads (each containing CDR3). Using its own MiXCR run on the 5' RACE reads, TCRdb lists one record per CDR3 protein. The sample consists of over 1,200,000 distinct CDR3 sequences, around 59% of them appearing once. The CDR3 has 14 residues. Trimming removed 1 base at V and 5 bases at J, with 12 bases between. Germline V gene sequence: CDR1 SGHDT, CDR2 YYEEEE. Around 10 milliliters was the volume of peripheral blood drawn from each donor.

The V gene is TRBV5-6, the J gene TRBJ1-2, with a possible D match to TRBD1 (5 bases). The sequence derives from a man younger than 35 in good health. Sequencing was performed on blood. CDR3 loop: CASSLYQGVYGYTF. Here the CDR3 DNA reads TGTGCCAGCAGCTTGTACCAGGGTGTTTATGGCTACACCTTC. Complete variable domain (other parts from reference TRBV5-6 and TRBJ1-2): DAGVTQSPTHLIKTRGQQVTLRCSPKSGHDTVSWYQQALGQGPQFIFQYYEEEERQRGNFPDRFSGHQFPNYSSELNVNALLLGDSALYLCASSLYQGVYGYTFGSGTRLTVV.